This T cell receptor beta chain was captured in a study of blood T cells in healthy people across ages. The V gene lost 7 bases and the J gene lost 7 bases, with 20 bases spanning the gap. The CDR3 is made up of 15 amino acids. Germline V gene lookup returns CDR1 LGHDT and CDR2 YNNKEL (reference sequence). In terms of origin and age, donors were healthy Caucasian individuals from Russia aged about 6 to 95. Alongside a J-beta primer mix, a sample-barcoded 5' primer served in a second PCR lasting about 7 to 11 cycles. One entry per CDR3 protein, called by TCRdb with MiXCR from the 5' RACE reads. Among about 930,000 distinct CDR3 sequences listed, 25% to 35% were seen once. This same sample was also part of a study on T cells of mothers and their children. Per that study: A few healthy Caucasian mothers and their six children were the donors. Slightly higher, non-significant overlap characterized related mother-child pairs relative to unrelated pairs. No clone of persistent microchimeric T cells was detected.

The TCR was taken from a woman aged 40 to 49 in good health. The material sequenced was blood. The chain joins TRBV3-1 to TRBJ2-1; either TRBD1 or TRBD2 may supply D (5 bases each). Here the CDR3 DNA reads TGTGCCAGCACCACGGGGACCACCTCGGGGAATGAGCAGTTCTTC. Translation: CASTTGTTSGNEQFF.